This TCR beta chain is drawn from a study of blood T cell repertoires in COVID-19. Study-wide background: The origin of the acute and convalescent COVID-19 samples was the United States, Italy and Spain. PBMCs, B-cell-depleted T cells, or T cells provided the cDNA or gDNA that made up the material.

This clone has more than one count but fewer than ten. Under the authors' procedure: It was from reference gene primer amplification that nucleated cell counts were estimated. Measured with immunoSEQ multiplex PCR; TCRdb has only the in-frame clones, and not every one. Clone size and the V and J calls come from that table; the DNA yielded D and trimming. The table lists about 260,000 clones, around 90% of them singletons. This CDR3 has 15 amino acids. The junction had 8 bases not matched to a gene; V was cut back by 6 bases and J by 4 bases. The germline V gene has CDR1 SGHTS and CDR2 YDEGEE. Input material: peripheral blood. This clonotype was obtained from a woman aged 55 to 70 with COVID-19, enrolled during active disease. The chain combines TRBV5-8 with TRBJ2-2; 8 bases agree with TRBD2. This CDR3 reads CASIPGLAGTGELFF. The CDR3 DNA reads as TGTGCCAGCATCCCCGGGCTAGCGGGCACCGGGGAGCTGTTTTTT.